Below are 14 T cell receptor beta chains sequenced from a single sample in a study of T cell repertoires in cytomegalovirus infection. TCRdb re-called the reads with MiXCR, one entry per CDR3 protein. This sample carries 170,000 or so distinct CDR3 sequences, 15% to 20% of them seen once, and the ten largest clones take around 25%. Sample: CD8+ T cells from PBMCs. Receptors originate from a human donor in good health (CMV status not recorded). Some clones in this sample may be carry-over from other donors' samples.

V and J are TRBV19 and TRBJ2-7; possibly TRBD2 for D (6 bases). The V gene's germline CDR1 is LNHDA and CDR2 SQIVND (reference sequence). CDR3 size: 14 residues. V lost 3 bases, J lost 6 bases, and 15 bases lay in between. CDR3 loop: CASSMGGIAREQYF. The CDR3 region has the DNA TGTGCCAGTAGTATGGGAGGTATTGCTCGCGAGCAGTACTTC.

Only a few counts were recorded for this clonotype. The chain recombines TRBV7-9 with TRBJ1-4, with D unresolved. V lost 4 bases and J lost 6, with 12 bases in between. The CDR3 length is 14 residues. CDR1 and CDR2 (germline): SEHNR, FQNEAQ (reference sequence). CDR3 amino acids: CASSYLEGYEKLFF. The DNA for the CDR3 is TGTGCCAGCAGCTACCTTGAAGGTTATGAAAAACTGTTTTTT.

The table lists this clonotype with a few counts. The chain has TRBV7-2 and TRBJ1-4; TRBD1 is a possible D gene (6 bases). The CDR3 loop spans 15 amino acids. V shed 5 bases and J shed 5 bases, with 15 bases lying between them. Germline CDR1 is SGHTA and CDR2 is FQGNSA. This CDR3 reads CASSPRRTANEKLFF. For the CDR3, the DNA is TGTGCCAGCAGCCCCCGGCGGACAGCAAATGAAAAACTGTTTTTT.

This clonotype was seen only a few times. The chain links TRBV29-1 to TRBJ2-1, with TRBD1 matching 10 bases. V lost 4 bases, J lost 7 bases, and 10 bases stayed unmatched. Germline CDR1 reads SQVTM; CDR2 reads ANQGSEA. The CDR3 has 15 amino acids. CDR3 DNA: TGCAGCGTTGTAACCGGACAGGGGGTAAGAAATGAGCAGTTCTTC. Protein product: CSVVTGQGVRNEQFF.

The V and J genes are TRBV7-9 and TRBJ2-5; D may be TRBD1 (5 bases). This CDR3 has 16 residues. Germline lookup yields CDR1 SEHNR and CDR2 FQNEAQ (reference sequence). The V end was cut by 8 bases, the J end by 0 bases, with 19 bases between. The CDR3 loop reads CASEGSRATYQETQYF. The CDR3, as DNA: TGTGCCAGCGAAGGAAGCAGGGCTACCTACCAAGAGACCCAGTACTTC.

This clonotype was seen only a few times. The V call is TRBV27, the J call TRBJ2-1; 10 bases line up with TRBD2. The CDR3 spans 14 residues. The V segment lost 3 bases and the J segment 9 bases; nucleotides outside the gene matches: 5. Germline V lookup: CDR1 MNHEY, CDR2 SMNVEV (reference sequence). CDR3 region: CASSLKRGGVEQFF. Written as DNA, the CDR3 is TGTGCCAGCAGTTTGAAGCGGGGGGGGGTTGAGCAGTTCTTC.

This clonotype was observed a handful of times. V gene TRBV6-5 combines with J gene TRBJ2-3; no firm D call. Germline-derived CDR1 and CDR2 are MNHEY and SVGAGI. The CDR3 is 15 residues long. V lost 0 bases, J lost 4 bases, and 11 bases lay in between. The CDR3 loop reads CASSYSTRAADTQYF. The CDR3 nucleotides read TGTGCCAGCAGTTACTCGACAAGGGCCGCAGATACGCAGTATTTT.

V gene TRBV4-2 combines with J gene TRBJ1-2; 7 nucleotides line up with TRBD1. J gave up 2 bases and V 0 bases, and 3 bases lay outside the gene matches. Germline CDR1 LGHNA, CDR2 YNFKEQ. CDR3 length: 15 residues. The CDR3 spells CASSQETGVNYGYTF. For the CDR3, the DNA is TGTGCCAGCAGCCAAGAAACAGGGGTCAACTATGGCTACACCTTC.

This clonotype has a handful of counts. The gene calls are TRBV20-1 and TRBJ2-1, with a tentative D call TRBD1 (6 bases). CDR3 length: 16 residues. Trimming took off 0 bases at V and 5 bases at J, with 17 bases between the two ends. The germline V gene encodes CDR1 DFQATT and CDR2 SNEGSKA (reference sequence). CDR3 amino acids: CSARDYTQGRNNEQFF. DNA for the CDR3: TGCAGTGCTAGAGATTATACGCAGGGGCGGAACAATGAGCAGTTCTTC.

This sequence joins TRBV6-6 and TRBJ1-1; maybe TRBD1 (5 bases). CDR1 and CDR2 from the germline V gene are MNHNY and SVGAGI (reference sequence). CDR3 size: 14 residues. V lost 2 bases and J 1 base, leaving 8 bases between the germline ends. The CDR3 sequence: CASSYGGENTEAFF. The CDR3 region has the DNA TGTGCCAGCAGTTACGGGGGGGAGAACACTGAAGCTTTCTTT.

CDR3 residues: CASSPPSRAYQETQYF. The DNA of the CDR3 is TGTGCCAGCAGCCCACCTAGCAGGGCTTACCAAGAGACCCAGTACTTC. V usage is TRBV7-6 and J usage is TRBJ2-5; D tentatively reads TRBD1 or TRBD2 (5 bases each). V was clipped by 5 bases and J by 0 bases, with 16 bases between them. The length of the CDR3 is 16 residues. Per germline, CDR1 SGHVS and CDR2 FNYEAQ.

The chain joins TRBV6-2 or TRBV6-3 to TRBJ1-6; TRBD1 might be the D (5 bases). V was shortened by 2 bases and J by 7 bases, with 18 bases between the two germline ends. Germline lookup yields CDR1 MNHEY and CDR2 SVGEGT. The length of the CDR3 is 17 residues. DNA for the CDR3: TGTGCCAGCAGTTACCTGGACACCCCAGCGTCAAATTCACCCCTCCACTTT. This codes for CASSYLDTPASNSPLHF.

The chain combines TRBV2 with TRBJ2-7, with 8 nucleotides matching TRBD2. Germline CDR1 is SNHLY and CDR2 is FYNNEI. The CDR3 sequence is 13 residues long. J was trimmed by 3 bases and V by 3 bases; bases with no gene match: 1. The CDR3 DNA reads TGTGCCAGCAGTGACGGGACTAGCTACGAGCAGTACTTC. Encoded protein: CASSDGTSYEQYF.

This clonotype was recorded a few times. The CDR3 DNA is TGTGCCAGCAGTTTAGATGATTCCTATGGCTACACCTTC. This encodes CASSLDDSYGYTF. This chain links TRBV12-3 or TRBV12-4 with TRBJ1-2; D call uncertain. The V end was cut by 1 base, the J end by 4 bases, with 7 bases between. The CDR3 has 13 amino acids.